This TCR beta chain derives from a study of blood T cell repertoires in COVID-19. Clones were sequenced by immunoSEQ multiplex PCR, and TCRdb holds only the in-frame ones, with some missing. The sample includes hundreds of thousands of clones, roughly 90% of them seen just once. Per the germline V gene, CDR1 is LGHNT and CDR2 is FRNRAP. V dropped 0 bases and J dropped 0 bases, with 24 bases sitting between them. CDR3 length: 21 amino acids. The clonotype was recovered from a woman aged 25 to 39 with active or convalescent COVID-19. Sequencing input: peripheral blood. The genes are TRBV12-5 and TRBJ1-3; D is perhaps TRBD1 (6 bases). The CDR3 reads CASGLVFSSSGGRGSGNTIYF. CDR3 nucleotide sequence: TGTGCTAGTGGTTTGGTATTCTCTTCAAGTGGGGGCAGGGGCTCTGGAAACACCATATATTTT. Based on the CDR3 plus reference TRBV12-5 and TRBJ1-3, the full variable domain is DARVTQTPRHKVTEMGQEVTMRCQPILGHNTVFWYRQTMMQGLELLAYFRNRAPLDDSGMPKDRFSAEMPDATLATLKIQPSEPRDSAVYFCASGLVFSSSGGRGSGNTIYFGEGSWLTVV.